The 26 T cell receptor beta chains given below trace back to one sample, sequenced in a study of T-cell reconstitution after alpha-beta-depleted transplantation in children. Library preparation (for TCRbeta) was performed with unique molecular identifiers. In TCRdb, the PCR reads were re-called with MiXCR into one record per CDR3 protein. The sample holds about 340,000 distinct CDR3 sequences, 13% seen once. The sequenced sample was PBMCs, obtained from the stem cell graft. The source is a human donor who donated a stem cell graft to a child with Fanconi anemia.

Many counts were recorded for this clonotype. The V and J genes are TRBV6-1 and TRBJ1-3, with a possible D match to TRBD1 (5 bases). The CDR3 covers 15 residues. The germline CDR1 and CDR2 sequences are MNHNS and SASEGT. V lost 5 bases, J lost 2 bases, and 13 bases lay in between. CDR3 residues: CASSQSGTPGNTIYF. The CDR3 DNA reads TGTGCCAGCAGTCAATCCGGGACGCCTGGAAACACCATATATTTT.

The CDR3 region is CASSLLAGGSRGEQFF. The CDR3 nucleotides are TGTGCCAGCAGCTTACTAGCGGGGGGTAGCCGTGGCGAGCAGTTCTTC. The chain uses TRBV5-6 and TRBJ2-1, with 12 bases that match TRBD2. CDR1 SGHDT and CDR2 YYEEEE come from the germline V gene. CDR3 length: 16 amino acids. V lost 2 bases, J lost 10 bases, and 10 bases stayed unmatched. The whole variable domain, remainder taken from reference TRBV5-6 and TRBJ2-1, is DAGVTQSPTHLIKTRGQQVTLRCSPKSGHDTVSWYQQALGQGPQFIFQYYEEEERQRGNFPDRFSGHQFPNYSSELNVNALLLGDSALYLCASSLLAGGSRGEQFFGPGTRLTVL.

The gene calls are TRBV3-1 and TRBJ1-6, with D possibly matching TRBD1 (6 bases). V lost 4 bases, J lost 8 bases, and 12 bases lay in between. Germline CDR1 reads LGHDT; CDR2 reads YNNKEL (reference sequence). The CDR3 loop spans 14 amino acids. The DNA for the CDR3 is TGTGCCAGCAGCCGTACAGGGCTGGATTCACCCCTCCACTTT. Translated: CASSRTGLDSPLHF.

This clonotype was counted a few times. This chain connects TRBV19 to TRBJ1-2; no clear D. Trimming took off 5 bases at V and 3 bases at J, with 16 bases between the two ends. Germline CDR1 LNHDA, CDR2 SQIVND (reference sequence). The CDR3 has 15 amino acids. CDR3 coding DNA: TGTGCCAGTAGTCCTCTTGACCGTGACTACTATGGCTACACCTTC. As protein: CASSPLDRDYYGYTF.

This clonotype occurred many times. The gene calls are TRBV6-6 and TRBJ1-1; no clear D. The germline V gene encodes CDR1 MNHNY and CDR2 SVGAGI (reference sequence). CDR3 length equals 10 residues. V lost 5 bases and J lost 7, with 5 bases in between. CDR3 region: CASSRSEAFF. The CDR3 nucleotides read TGTGCCAGCAGTAGAAGTGAAGCTTTCTTT.

The V call is TRBV4-3, the J call TRBJ2-2; 7 bases are a match to TRBD2. The CDR3 spans 16 residues. Germline CDR1 is LGHNA and CDR2 is YSLEER. V dropped 4 bases and J dropped 1; count of bases not matched to a gene: 6. The CDR3 sequence is CASSLVAGVNTGELFF. The CDR3 nucleotides are TGCGCCAGCAGCCTGGTAGCGGGTGTGAACACCGGGGAGCTGTTTTTT.

This clonotype was found many times. This chain connects TRBV4-3 to TRBJ2-3; 8 nucleotides line up with TRBD2. Germline CDR1 LGHNA, CDR2 YSLEER. The V and J ends lost 2 bases and 6 bases, in that order; junction bases with no gene match: 10. The CDR3 sequence is 16 residues long. CDR3 residues: CASSQQTGGPWDTQYF. The DNA of the CDR3 is TGCGCCAGCAGCCAACAAACGGGGGGGCCATGGGATACGCAGTATTTT.

There are many counts of this clonotype. The chain employs TRBV5-1 and TRBJ1-1, with D possibly TRBD1 on 5 matching bases. Germline values: CDR1 SGHRS, CDR2 YFSETQ. The CDR3 has 12 residues. V was shortened by 5 bases and J by 7 bases, with 12 bases between the two germline ends. Here the CDR3 DNA reads TGCGCCAGCAGTAGAGGGGTCGGTGAAGCTTTCTTT. It translates to CASSRGVGEAFF.

CDR3 sequence: CASSLGGGPNEQFF. Here the CDR3 DNA reads TGTGCCAGCAGCTTGGGGGGGGGGCCGAATGAGCAGTTCTTC. The chain uses TRBV5-6 and TRBJ2-1, with TRBD2 as a possible D gene (7 bases). CDR1 and CDR2 from the germline V gene are SGHDT and YYEEEE. The CDR3 loop spans 14 amino acids. Trimming removed 0 bases from V and 7 bases from J, with 11 bases in between.

This rearrangement joins TRBV20-1 to TRBJ1-4, with D unresolved. V was cut by 3 bases and J by 6 bases, with 11 bases left in between. The CDR3 length is 13 residues. Germline CDR1 is DFQATT and CDR2 is SNEGSKA (reference sequence). The CDR3 region has the DNA TGCAGTGCTAGCGGGAGGGTGGATGAAAAACTGTTTTTT. This encodes CSASGRVDEKLFF.

This clonotype appeared many times. The V call is TRBV20-1, the J call TRBJ2-5; D is ambiguous. Germline-derived CDR1 and CDR2 are DFQATT and SNEGSKA (reference sequence). The CDR3 is 13 amino acids. V was shortened by 1 base and J by 2 bases, with 8 bases between the two germline ends. The CDR3: CSARVASQETQYF. DNA of the CDR3: TGCAGTGCTAGAGTAGCATCTCAAGAGACCCAGTACTTC.

Many counts were recorded for this clonotype. The chain's CDR3 is CASRRAYSYGYTF. The CDR3 DNA follows: TGTGCCAGCAGGAGGGCGTATAGCTATGGCTACACCTTC. This rearrangement joins TRBV2 to TRBJ1-2; no reliable D call. Germline loops: CDR1 SNHLY, CDR2 FYNNEI. The length of the CDR3 is 13 residues. Trimming took off 6 bases at V and 4 bases at J, with 12 bases between the two ends. The full variable domain, in which reference TRBV2 and TRBJ1-2 provide the parts outside the CDR3, is EPEVTQTPSHQVTQMGQEVILRCVPISNHLYFYWYRQILGQKVEFLVSFYNNEISEKSEIFDDQFSVERPDGSNFTLKIRSTKLEDSAMYFCASRRAYSYGYTFGSGTRLTVV.

The chain combines TRBV9 with TRBJ2-1; no clear D. Trimming stripped 0 bases from V and 0 bases from J, with 10 bases between. Per germline, CDR1 SGDLS and CDR2 YYNGEE. The CDR3 loop spans 16 amino acids. The CDR3 sequence is CASSVVALSSYNEQFF. The CDR3 nucleotides read TGTGCCAGCAGCGTAGTGGCCTTGAGCTCCTACAATGAGCAGTTCTTC.

The rearrangement links TRBV11-1 to TRBJ2-5; 11 bases line up with TRBD2. From germline, CDR1 is SGHAT and CDR2 FQDESV (reference sequence). This CDR3 has 19 residues. V lost 2 bases, J lost 0 bases, and 11 bases stayed unmatched. CDR3 protein: CASSLNPRLAGSDQETQYF. In DNA, the CDR3 is TGTGCCAGCAGCTTAAATCCCCGACTAGCGGGGTCCGACCAAGAGACCCAGTACTTC.

The chain uses TRBV12-3 or TRBV12-4 and TRBJ2-2, with TRBD1 identical over 7 bases. V lost 6 bases, J lost 8 bases, and 6 bases stayed unmatched. The CDR3 extends over 13 amino acids. CDR3 protein: CASSKDRFGELFF. The CDR3 DNA reads as TGTGCCAGCAGCAAGGACAGGTTTGGGGAGCTGTTTTTT.

The chain has TRBV6-6 and TRBJ2-2, with D hard to call. This CDR3 comprises 12 residues. The V and J ends lost 7 bases and 4 bases respectively, with 7 bases between them. In germline, CDR1 is MNHNY, CDR2 SVGAGI (reference sequence). The CDR3 DNA is TGTGCCAGCACGGAGCTCACCGGGGAGCTGTTTTTT. The encoded protein is CASTELTGELFF.

In its sample, this clonotype was seen a few times. The chain carries TRBV12-3 or TRBV12-4 and TRBJ2-6, with D perhaps TRBD1 (5 bases). The CDR3 covers 15 residues. The germline V and J ends were trimmed by 5 bases and 4 bases, with 12 bases remaining between them. CDR3 protein: CASSPPGNGANVLTF. The CDR3, as DNA: TGTGCCAGCAGTCCTCCAGGGAACGGGGCCAACGTCCTGACTTTC.

In this sample, this clonotype turned up many times. In DNA, the CDR3 is TGTGCCAGCAGTTACACCGGGTACGAGCAGTACGTC. It encodes CASSYTGYEQYV. The chain employs TRBV6-2 or TRBV6-3 and TRBJ2-7; D is ambiguous. Deletions cut 2 bases from V and 4 bases from J, with 6 bases between. The CDR3 runs 12 residues. Germline V CDR1 and CDR2: MNHEY, SVGEGT.

This clonotype was seen repeatedly, ten times or more. The rearrangement links TRBV7-9 to TRBJ2-7; TRBD1 matches 7 bases. Losses at the gene ends were 10 bases for V and 1 base for J; bases not matched to a gene: 4. Germline V gene sequence: CDR1 SEHNR, CDR2 FQNEAQ (reference sequence). The CDR3 is 12 amino acids. This CDR3 is CATRDSSYEQYV. CDR3 DNA: TGTGCCACCAGGGACAGTTCCTACGAGCAGTACGTC.

This clonotype was recorded many times. The CDR3 nucleotides are TGTGCCAGCAGCTCAGTTCAGGGTGTGAACACTGAAGCTTTCTTT. Protein: CASSSVQGVNTEAFF. The chain recombines TRBV12-3 or TRBV12-4 with TRBJ1-1; perhaps TRBD1 as D (5 bases). The ends were cut back, 6 bases at V and 0 bases at J, with 14 bases in the middle. This CDR3 contains 15 residues.

The sample holds many counts of this clonotype. The chain combines TRBV6-6 with TRBJ2-6; D unresolved. In germline, CDR1 is MNHNY, CDR2 SVGAGI (reference sequence). Trimming cost V 6 bases and J 0 bases, with 3 bases left between them. The CDR3 has 13 amino acids. The CDR3 sequence is CASRGSGANVLTF. CDR3 bases: TGTGCCAGCAGGGGCTCTGGGGCCAACGTCCTGACTTTC.

This clonotype was picked up a small number of times. V usage is TRBV4-2 and J usage is TRBJ1-5, with D perhaps matching TRBD1 (5 bases). Germline CDR1 reads LGHNA; CDR2 reads YNFKEQ. This CDR3 spans 16 amino acids. V was pared by 2 bases and J by 3 bases, with 14 bases between. The chain's CDR3 is CASSQTLTENNQPQHF. The DNA of the CDR3 is TGTGCCAGCAGCCAAACTTTGACAGAGAACAATCAGCCCCAGCATTTT.

This chain links TRBV6-5 with TRBJ1-1; D gene uncertain. The CDR3 totals 13 residues. The germline CDR1 and CDR2 sequences are MNHEY and SVGAGI. V was shortened by 6 bases and J by 4 bases, with 12 bases between the two germline ends. CDR3 in amino acids: CASRRGFGTEAFF. CDR3 DNA: TGTGCCAGCAGGAGAGGGTTCGGCACTGAAGCTTTCTTT.

This clonotype turned up a few times. This chain uses TRBV7-2 with TRBJ2-7, with 9 bases that match TRBD1. Germline values: CDR1 SGHTA, CDR2 FQGNSA. V lost 3 bases, J lost 3 bases, and 3 bases stayed unmatched. This CDR3 is built from 14 residues. Here the CDR3 DNA reads TGTGCCAGCAGCTTTGTGGGACAGGGCTACGAGCAGTACTTC. Encoded protein: CASSFVGQGYEQYF. The variable domain in full, completed from reference TRBV7-2 and TRBJ2-7, reads GAGVSQSPSNKVTEKGKDVELRCDPISGHTALYWYRQSLGQGLEFLIYFQGNSAPDKSGLPSDRFSAERTGGSVSTLTIQRTQQEDSAVYLCASSFVGQGYEQYFGPGTRLTVT.

This clonotype has a handful of counts. This rearrangement joins TRBV4-3 to TRBJ1-1; TRBD1 matches at 7 bases. Per the germline V gene, CDR1 is LGHNA and CDR2 is YSLEER. The CDR3 extends over 15 amino acids. J gave up 4 bases and V 0 bases, and 5 bases lay outside the gene matches. The DNA for the CDR3 is TGCGCCAGCAGCCAAGATTCACAGGGGAGCACTGAAGCTTTCTTT. This codes for CASSQDSQGSTEAFF.

In its sample, this clonotype was seen a few times. The genes are TRBV6-1 and TRBJ1-1; TRBD1 might be the D (5 bases). Germline V gene sequence: CDR1 MNHNS, CDR2 SASEGT. Trimming removed 6 bases at V and 1 base at J, with 12 bases between. The CDR3 contains 14 residues. The CDR3 DNA reads TGTGCCAGCAGGAAGGATGGGGGGAACACTGAAGCTTTCTTT. Its translation: CASRKDGGNTEAFF.